The 18 T cell receptor beta chains presented below share a single source sample, sequenced in a study of blood T cells in healthy people across ages. The use of a sample-barcoded 5' primer and a J-beta primer mix characterized a second PCR of roughly 6 to 11 cycles. TCRdb reprocessed the 5' RACE reads with MiXCR, giving one entry per CDR3 protein. The data contain some 1,500,000 distinct CDR3 sequences, approximately 42% of them seen just once; the ten biggest clones take up over 3.5%. The sample consisted of blood. The origin of the receptors is a woman younger than 35 in good health.

This clonotype was seen a few times. The chain has TRBV4-3 and TRBJ2-1, with 9 bases matching TRBD2. The CDR3 spans 16 residues. CDR1 and CDR2 from the germline V gene are LGHNA and YSLEER. The junction had 8 bases not matched to a gene; V was cut back by 0 bases and J by 8 bases. CDR3 coding DNA: TGCGCCAGCAGCCAAGATAGGGCGGGAGGGCCCTATGAGCAGTTCTTC. This codes for CASSQDRAGGPYEQFF.

The rearrangement joins TRBV9 to TRBJ1-2; no clear D. CDR1 and CDR2 from the germline V gene are SGDLS and YYNGEE. Deletions cut 0 bases from V and 6 bases from J, with 9 bases between. The CDR3 contains 13 residues. CDR3: CASSVVEGHGYTF. The CDR3 region has the DNA TGTGCCAGCAGCGTAGTGGAAGGGCATGGCTACACCTTC.

In this sample, this clonotype turned up a few times. J is TRBJ2-1 and V is TRBV7-6; possible D gene TRBD2, 5 bases. Trimming took 0 bases from V and 5 from J, leaving 11 bases between them. Germline V CDR1 and CDR2: SGHVS, FNYEAQ. The CDR3 is made up of 15 amino acids. CDR3 DNA: TGTGCCAGCAGCTTAGCATGGGAGTGGAACAATGAGCAGTTCTTC. Its translation: CASSLAWEWNNEQFF.

This clonotype was counted ten times or more. The chain recombines TRBV12-3 or TRBV12-4 with TRBJ2-1; D not certain. This CDR3 has 13 residues. V shed 6 bases and J shed 6 bases, with 12 bases lying between them. Here the CDR3 DNA reads TGTGCCAGCAGAGACGGATTCCCCAATGAGCAGTTCTTC. It yields the protein CASRDGFPNEQFF.

This rearrangement joins TRBV20-1 to TRBJ1-1, with TRBD1 identical over 9 bases. The V segment lost 2 bases and the J segment 5 bases; nucleotides outside the gene matches: 9. The CDR3 has 15 amino acids. Germline CDR1 DFQATT, CDR2 SNEGSKA (reference sequence). The CDR3 loop is CSARRQGGRVTEAFF. The CDR3 region has the DNA TGCAGTGCTAGACGACAGGGGGGTAGAGTTACTGAAGCTTTCTTT.

This clonotype was seen a few times. This sequence joins TRBV13 and TRBJ2-3; D is possibly TRBD1 or TRBD2 (5 bases each). Germline V CDR1 and CDR2: PRHDT, FYEKMQ (reference sequence). The CDR3 extends over 13 amino acids. The V and J ends lost 5 bases and 4 bases respectively, with 10 bases between them. Here the CDR3 reads CASSGGVSDTQYF. The CDR3 nucleotides read TGTGCCAGCAGCGGGGGAGTATCAGATACGCAGTATTTT.

This clonotype was observed a few times. The chain is built from TRBV24-1 and TRBJ2-3; D gene uncertain. The CDR3 has 13 amino acids. CDR1 is KGHDR and CDR2 is SFDVKD in the germline V gene. Deletions cut 3 bases from V and 4 bases from J, with 7 bases between. The CDR3 sequence is CATSDPDADTQYF. The CDR3 nucleotides read TGTGCCACCAGTGATCCGGATGCAGATACGCAGTATTTT.

This clonotype was observed a handful of times. This rearrangement joins TRBV28 to TRBJ2-7, with D unclear. There are 13 residues in the CDR3. Germline values: CDR1 MDHEN, CDR2 SYDVKM. The V gene lost 6 bases and the J gene lost 1 base, with 10 bases spanning the gap. CDR3 bases: TGTGCCAGCAGAGCGACATTTTCCTACGAGCAGTACTTC. It translates to CASRATFSYEQYF.

This clonotype appeared a few times. The chain employs TRBV27 and TRBJ1-4, with 11 bases identical to TRBD1. The ends lost 3 bases at V and 7 bases at J; junction bases unmatched: 4. Germline V gene sequence: CDR1 MNHEY, CDR2 SMNVEV (reference sequence). The CDR3 length is 15 residues. The CDR3 DNA follows: TGTGCCAGCAGTTTTACCGGGACAGGGGGTGAAAAACTGTTTTTT. Translated: CASSFTGTGGEKLFF.

A few counts support this clonotype. This rearrangement joins TRBV3-1 to TRBJ2-3; D gene ambiguous. Germline V gene lookup returns CDR1 LGHDT and CDR2 YNNKEL (reference sequence). The germline V and J ends were trimmed by 1 base and 8 bases, with 13 bases remaining between them. This CDR3 is 14 amino acids long. The CDR3 DNA sequence: TGTGCCAGCAGCCAAGTGGGAACCATAGCTACGCAGTATTTT. This encodes CASSQVGTIATQYF.

CDR3 sequence reads: CASSHGNEEQYF. The CDR3, as DNA: TGTGCCAGCAGCCATGGCAACGAGGAGCAGTACTTC. The chain employs TRBV3-1 and TRBJ2-7; the D is unclear. The germline gives CDR1 LGHDT, CDR2 YNNKEL (reference sequence). CDR3 length: 12 residues. Deletions cut 3 bases from V and 7 bases from J, with 10 bases between.

The gene calls are TRBV2 and TRBJ1-5; tentative D call: TRBD1 (6 bases). Germline V lookup: CDR1 SNHLY, CDR2 FYNNEI. V was shortened by 7 bases and J by 2 bases, with 15 bases between the two germline ends. The CDR3 has 15 amino acids. The CDR3 protein is CASTRTGQGNQPQHF. The CDR3 DNA reads TGTGCCAGCACCCGAACGGGACAAGGCAATCAGCCCCAGCATTTT.

The V call is TRBV9, the J call TRBJ2-1, with 9 bases that match TRBD2. The length of the CDR3 is 17 residues. The junction had 6 bases not matched to a gene; V was cut back by 1 base and J by 1 base. Germline values: CDR1 SGDLS, CDR2 YYNGEE. The CDR3 region is CASSVTWSGGSYNEQFF. The CDR3 DNA sequence: TGTGCCAGCAGCGTAACGTGGAGCGGGGGGTCCTACAATGAGCAGTTCTTC. Full variable domain (rest looked up from reference TRBV9 and TRBJ2-1): DSGVTQTPKHLITATGQRVTLRCSPRSGDLSVYWYQQSLDQGLQFLIQYYNGEERAKGNILERFSAQQFPDLHSELNLSSLELGDSALYFCASSVTWSGGSYNEQFFGPGTRLTVL.

The chain employs TRBV10-3 and TRBJ2-5, with TRBD1 as a possible D gene (5 bases). V dropped 2 bases and J dropped 1 base, with 14 bases sitting between them. There are 16 residues in the CDR3. CDR1 ENHRY and CDR2 SYGVKD come from the germline V gene. CDR3 DNA sequence: TGTGCCATCAGTGAGGACAGCTATTACACCCAAGAGACCCAGTACTTC. Encoded protein: CAISEDSYYTQETQYF.

This chain joins TRBV18 and TRBJ2-1; 7 positions match TRBD2. The CDR3 runs to 15 residues. The V segment lost 1 base and the J segment 9 bases; nucleotides outside the gene matches: 9. CDR1 is KGHSH, CDR2 LQKENI, per germline. CDR3 sequence (DNA): TGTGCCAGCTCACCACACGGCGGGAGTTCGGGTGAGCAGTTCTTC. It is translated as CASSPHGGSSGEQFF.

Only a few counts were recorded for this clonotype. V gene TRBV6-2 or TRBV6-3 combines with J gene TRBJ2-7; 9 bases align to TRBD2. In germline, CDR1 is MNHEY, CDR2 SVGEGT. The CDR3 has 14 amino acids. Germline trimming cut 6 bases from V and 2 bases from J; bases unmatched to any gene: 5. CDR3 amino acids: CASSRTSDTYEQYF. DNA of the CDR3: TGTGCCAGCAGCCGGACTAGCGACACCTACGAGCAGTACTTC.

With regard to this clonotype: A much larger clone is a single base away; this may be a read error. The chain has TRBV28 and TRBJ2-1, with 11 nucleotides matching TRBD2. Germline V gene sequence: CDR1 MDHEN, CDR2 SYDVKM. J lost 4 bases, V lost 4 bases, and 3 bases had no gene match. This CDR3 has 15 residues. CDR3 bases: TGTGCCAGCAGTTCTAGCGGGAGGAGGTACAATGAGCAGTTCTTC. Its translation is CASSSSGRRYNEQFF.

This clonotype was found a few times. The chain has TRBV4-3 and TRBJ2-2; 9 bases fit TRBD2. The CDR3 totals 16 residues. The V segment lost 0 bases and the J segment 6 bases; nucleotides outside the gene matches: 5. The V gene's germline CDR1 is LGHNA and CDR2 YSLEER. The CDR3 protein is CASSQEIAGVSGELFF. CDR3 in DNA: TGCGCCAGCAGCCAAGAGATAGCGGGAGTGTCCGGGGAGCTGTTTTTT.